Presented here are 26 T cell receptor beta chains from one specimen sequenced in a study of a mutant IDH1 vaccine in newly diagnosed glioma. Produced via immunoSEQ multiplex PCR; TCRdb's table is partial and in-frame only. The table lists 25,000 to 35,000 clones, 88% of them singletons. These receptors have no identified antigens. Noted time point: week 23, last vaccination. Topical imiquimod was applied with each vaccine dose, which held 300 ug of mutant IDH1 20-mer peptide. Sequenced material: PBMCs, taken from a glioma patient whose treatment included an IDH1 peptide vaccine. These receptors all stem from a man aged 35 to 55 with glioma.

CDR3 in DNA: TGTGCCAGCAGCCAAGATCCCCTAGCGGGGGGTTTCGCAGATACGCAGTATTTT. This sequence encodes CASSQDPLAGGFADTQYF. The chain recombines TRBV4-2 with TRBJ2-3, with 11 positions matching TRBD2. Trimming removed 0 bases from V and 4 bases from J; junction bases left unmatched: 9. Germline V gives CDR1 LGHNA, CDR2 YNFKEQ. This CDR3 has 18 amino acids.

This chain connects TRBV5-6 to TRBJ2-4; D perhaps matches TRBD2 (6 bases). The CDR3 totals 16 residues. Per the germline V gene, CDR1 is SGHDT and CDR2 is YYEEEE. The V and J ends lost 4 bases and 3 bases respectively, with 17 bases between them. The chain's CDR3 is CASSAGGGSVKNIQYF. CDR3 nucleotides: TGTGCCAGCAGCGCCGGAGGAGGGTCGGTCAAAAACATTCAGTACTTC.

The V call is TRBV30, the J call TRBJ1-5; unclear D gene. The CDR3 is made up of 13 amino acids. V was pared by 1 base and J by 4 bases, with 8 bases between. Per the germline V gene, CDR1 is GTSNPN and CDR2 is SVGIG (reference sequence). CDR3 region: CAWSALSNQPQHF. The CDR3 DNA reads TGTGCCTGGAGTGCCTTATCTAATCAGCCCCAGCATTTT.

The chain recombines TRBV4-1 with TRBJ1-6, with a weak D call TRBD1 (5 bases). V shed 4 bases and J shed 0 bases, with 13 bases lying between them. The CDR3 runs to 17 residues. Germline loops: CDR1 MGHRA, CDR2 YSYEKL. The CDR3 protein is CASSRGTASSYNSPLHF. For the CDR3, the DNA is TGCGCCAGCAGCCGAGGGACGGCGAGCTCCTATAATTCACCCCTCCACTTT.

This clone has just one count. This chain connects TRBV7-2 to TRBJ1-1; no definite D call. There are 13 residues in the CDR3. From germline, CDR1 is SGHTA and CDR2 FQGNSA. V lost 3 bases, J lost 2 bases, and 7 bases lay in between. The CDR3 region has the DNA TGTGCCAGCAGCTTTCAGAGAAACACTGAAGCTTTCTTT. Residues: CASSFQRNTEAFF.

V is TRBV11-1 and J is TRBJ2-7; a possible D gene is TRBD2 (5 bases). Germline-derived CDR1 and CDR2 are SGHAT and FQDESV (reference sequence). The CDR3 covers 15 residues. V lost 1 base to trimming and J lost 1 base, with 11 bases between them. CDR3 in amino acids: CASSLGTRVSYEQYF. CDR3 coding DNA: TGTGCCAGCAGCTTAGGAACTAGGGTATCCTACGAGCAGTACTTC.

This clone was detected a few times. The chain carries TRBV7-2 and TRBJ2-7, with 8 bases lining up with TRBD2. There are 17 residues in the CDR3. V trimming: 5 bases; J trimming: 2 bases; junction bases outside the gene matches: 14. Per the germline V gene, CDR1 is SGHTA and CDR2 is FQGNSA. The CDR3: CASSPSPIAGLAYEQYF. The CDR3 DNA sequence: TGTGCCAGCAGCCCTAGCCCAATAGCGGGACTTGCCTACGAGCAGTACTTC.

The chain has TRBV7-7 and TRBJ2-5; D may be TRBD2 (6 bases). Germline V gene sequence: CDR1 SSHAT, CDR2 FNYEAQ (reference sequence). The CDR3 is made up of 12 amino acids. The ends were cut back, 9 bases at V and 0 bases at J, with 8 bases in the middle. CDR3 coding DNA: TGTGCCAGTTCGGGGGACCAAGAGACCCAGTACTTC. Amino acid sequence: CASSGDQETQYF.

In DNA, the CDR3 is TGTGCCAGCAGTGGCGGGACAGGGGGATATAGCAATGAGCAGTTCTTC. It codes for CASSGGTGGYSNEQFF. The rearrangement joins TRBV2 to TRBJ2-1; 11 bases match TRBD1. CDR1 is SNHLY and CDR2 is FYNNEI in the germline V gene. CDR3 length equals 16 residues. V gave up 4 bases and J gave up 6 bases; unmatched junction bases: 8.

The rearrangement links TRBV2 to TRBJ2-7; D unclear. The CDR3 is 14 amino acids. Trimming left V 7 bases short and J 0 bases short, with 13 bases between. CDR1 and CDR2 (germline): SNHLY, FYNNEI. CDR3 in DNA: TGTGCCAGCAAGTCCGAATTTAGCTCCTACGAGCAGTACGTC. Translating it yields CASKSEFSSYEQYV.

This chain uses TRBV30 with TRBJ1-2, with 10 bases matching TRBD1. This CDR3 region has 17 residues. Germline V lookup: CDR1 GTSNPN, CDR2 SVGIG (reference sequence). V lost 1 base to trimming and J lost 2 bases; unmatched junction nucleotides: 10. The CDR3 loop is CAWSAPGQGSWNYGYTF. CDR3 bases: TGTGCCTGGAGTGCTCCGGGACAGGGGTCTTGGAACTATGGCTACACCTTC.

The chain joins TRBV4-1 to TRBJ2-2; 14 positions match TRBD2. J was trimmed by 3 bases and V by 2 bases; bases with no gene match: 11. The CDR3 runs 20 residues. Germline V gives CDR1 MGHRA, CDR2 YSYEKL. CDR3: CASSQTRLAGGPTDTGELFF. DNA for the CDR3: TGCGCCAGCAGCCAAACCCGACTAGCGGGAGGGCCGACTGACACCGGGGAGCTGTTTTTT.

This chain uses TRBV11-3 with TRBJ2-2, with D perhaps matching TRBD1 or TRBD2 (6 bases each). Germline V gives CDR1 SGHNT, CDR2 YENEEA. Trimming removed 1 base from V and 0 bases from J, with 12 bases in between. The CDR3 consists of 17 residues. In DNA form, the CDR3 reads TGTGCCAGCAGCTTAGTCGGGGGCCAGGCGAACACCGGGGAGCTGTTTTTT. This sequence encodes CASSLVGGQANTGELFF.

The chain joins TRBV6-1 to TRBJ2-4, with D perhaps TRBD1 (6 bases). CDR1 is MNHNS, CDR2 SASEGT, per germline. CDR3 size: 14 residues. V shed 6 bases and J shed 0 bases, with 9 bases lying between them. DNA of the CDR3: TGTGCCAGCAGGACAGGTCTAGCCAAAAACATTCAGTACTTC. Translation: CASRTGLAKNIQYF.

The V and J genes are TRBV25-1 and TRBJ1-5; maybe TRBD1 (5 bases). Germline CDR1 reads MGHDK; CDR2 reads SYGVNS. V shed 2 bases and J shed 4 bases, with 9 bases lying between them. This CDR3 has 14 amino acids. The CDR3 nucleotides read TGTGCCAGCAGTGAACCCGGGGGAAATCAGCCCCAGCATTTT. This gives the protein CASSEPGGNQPQHF.

The rearrangement links TRBV6-5 to TRBJ2-5; the match to TRBD1 covers 11 bases. The CDR3 contains 14 residues. Germline V gives CDR1 MNHEY, CDR2 SVGAGI. V trimming: 2 bases; J trimming: 4 bases; junction bases outside the gene matches: 0. The CDR3 bases are TGTGCCAGCAGTTACGGGACAGGGGGAGAGACCCAGTACTTC. Protein sequence: CASSYGTGGETQYF.

The chain combines TRBV5-4 with TRBJ1-2; D may be TRBD1 (6 bases). This CDR3 is 15 amino acids long. The V end lost 0 bases, the J end lost 3 bases, and 12 bases lay between the germline ends. Germline CDR1 SGHNT, CDR2 YYREEE (reference sequence). The CDR3 here is CASSLGQGNYYGYTF. As DNA, the CDR3 is TGTGCCAGCAGCTTGGGGCAGGGGAATTACTATGGCTACACCTTC.

The chain employs TRBV7-2 and TRBJ1-5; D not resolved. The germline V gene encodes CDR1 SGHTA and CDR2 FQGNSA. This CDR3 spans 15 amino acids. V gave up 3 bases and J gave up 0 bases, with 9 bases separating them. The CDR3 nucleotides are TGTGCCAGCAGCTTCTTTGGCGATAGCAATCAGCCCCAGCATTTT. Its translation: CASSFFGDSNQPQHF.

This clone is a singleton in its sample. The CDR3 sequence: CAGGDGTEAFF. Here the CDR3 DNA reads TGTGCGGGGGGAGATGGCACTGAAGCTTTCTTT. The gene calls are TRBV28 and TRBJ1-1; perhaps TRBD1 as D (5 bases). The CDR3 loop spans 11 amino acids. CDR1 and CDR2 from the germline V gene are MDHEN and SYDVKM.

The V and J genes are TRBV20-1 and TRBJ2-7; no clear D. Trimming cost V 3 bases and J 3 bases, with 3 bases left between them. The CDR3 totals 10 residues. Germline V lookup: CDR1 DFQATT, CDR2 SNEGSKA (reference sequence). For the CDR3, the DNA is TGCAGTGCTAGCAGCTACGAGCAGTACTTC. Translation: CSASSYEQYF.

The chain has TRBV4-2 and TRBJ1-1; 10 nucleotides match TRBD1. From germline, CDR1 is LGHNA and CDR2 YNFKEQ. The junction had 20 bases not matched to a gene; V was cut back by 4 bases and J by 12 bases. The CDR3 is 17 residues long. The CDR3 region is CASSLLFPGQGPARPFF. CDR3 sequence (DNA): TGTGCCAGCAGCCTCCTATTCCCGGGACAGGGGCCCGCAAGACCTTTCTTT.

The rearrangement joins TRBV7-8 to TRBJ2-1; TRBD1 is a possible D gene (6 bases). From germline, CDR1 is SGHVS and CDR2 FQNEAQ. Between the trimmed V and J ends, which lost 1 base and 0 bases, there was a span of 19 bases. This CDR3 region has 19 residues. CDR3 coding DNA: TGTGCCAGCAGCTTAGATAGTTCGGCAGGGGAAAGCTCCTACAATGAGCAGTTCTTC. Translation gives CASSLDSSAGESSYNEQFF.

The rearrangement links TRBV5-1 to TRBJ2-6; D may match TRBD1 or TRBD2 (5 bases each). CDR3 length: 17 amino acids. V was trimmed by 0 bases and J by 0 bases, leaving 10 bases between them. Germline V lookup: CDR1 SGHRS, CDR2 YFSETQ. CDR3 DNA: TGCGCCAGCAGCTTGGGTGGGGGTACCTCTGGGGCCAACGTCCTGACTTTC. Protein sequence: CASSLGGGTSGANVLTF.

A single count supports this clone. The rearrangement links TRBV19 to TRBJ2-2, with unresolved D. Between the trimmed V and J ends, which lost 8 bases and 1 base, there was a span of 14 bases. Per the germline V gene, CDR1 is LNHDA and CDR2 is SQIVND (reference sequence). CDR3 length: 15 residues. As DNA, the CDR3 is TGTGCCAGTCACCCCGCGACCCTGAACACCGGGGAGCTGTTTTTT. This gives the protein CASHPATLNTGELFF.

The chain employs TRBV4-2 and TRBJ2-1, with D possibly matching TRBD2 (5 bases). Germline-derived CDR1 and CDR2 are LGHNA and YNFKEQ. The CDR3 spans 16 residues. Trimming took off 4 bases at V and 6 bases at J, with 19 bases between the two ends. The CDR3 reads CASSPRAGMGSNEQFF. As DNA, the CDR3 is TGTGCCAGCAGCCCTCGCGCGGGTATGGGGTCCAATGAGCAGTTCTTC.

The chain recombines TRBV25-1 with TRBJ1-6; D not resolved. The germline V gene has CDR1 MGHDK and CDR2 SYGVNS. V shed 1 base and J shed 10 bases, with 8 bases lying between them. This CDR3 is 13 amino acids long. The CDR3 coding sequence is TGTGCCAGCAGTGAATCTAGTACCTCACCCCTCCACTTT. Encoded protein: CASSESSTSPLHF.